This T cell receptor (beta chain) was sequenced for a study of T cells in Graves' hyperthyroidism and ophthalmopathy. Study-level information: Blood from the periphery was taken at initial diagnosis, before any treatment.

The CDR3 totals 15 residues. Findings and limits, study-wide: Ophthalmopathy was separated from stable hyperthyroidism by a 13 V-J model.

RNA transcripts gave rise to amplified TCR beta CDR3 regions. HTBI primers were employed in a first-round RT-PCR of the TCR CDR3. From the multiplex PCR reads, TCRdb called clonotypes with MiXCR, one entry per CDR3 protein. The sample comprises about 400,000 distinct CDR3 sequences, 15% of which are singletons, and around a third rests with the top ten. PBMCs were collected from an approximately 9 ml volume of fresh peripheral blood. In the case of this clonotype: Its specificity is not known. One junction end does not reproduce the germline sequence, and a read error may be involved.

This rearrangement joins TRBV12-3 or TRBV12-4 to TRBJ2-1, with 11 bases fitting TRBD2. This sequence was found in a woman in her 30s with Graves' hyperthyroidism. Sample: blood. The CDR3 spells CAGSDLAGGYNEQFF. The CDR3 coding sequence is TGTGCCGGCAGCGACCTAGCGGGAGGTTACAATGAGCAGTTCTTC.